The clone carrying this T cell receptor (beta chain) has just a few counts. The sample originates from a study of blood T cell repertoires in COVID-19. The repertoire was sequenced with immunoSEQ multiplex PCR; TCRdb's copy has only in-frame clones and lacks some. The table includes roughly 400,000 clones, roughly nine tenths detected once. Participant-given clinical history determined each cohort assignment. Two negative PCRs, clearance, or symptom resolution characterized the recovered Cohort 3 donors. CDR3 size: 13 residues. Trimming left V 2 bases short and J 2 bases short, with 7 bases between. Germline loops: CDR1 SGHRS, CDR2 YFSETQ.

This sequence joins TRBV5-1 and TRBJ1-1; D not certain. The TCR comes from a man aged 30 to 45 who had recovered from COVID-19. Sequencing was carried out using PBMCs or T cells enriched from blood (not recorded which). The CDR3: CASSFSLNTEAFF. The CDR3, as DNA: TGCGCCAGCAGCTTTAGTCTTAACACTGAAGCTTTCTTT.